A single sample is the source of the 8 T cell receptor beta chains below, sequenced in a study of cytomegalovirus exposure and HLA in healthy donors. The PCR had 60 Vbeta and 13 Jbeta primers. TCRdb's copy holds only in-frame clones and misses some; the assay was immunoSEQ multiplex PCR. This sample has 150,000 to 200,000 clones, with roughly 84% found just once. The sequencing input was PBMCs. Every receptor here comes from a boy between 10 and 17 years old in good health and CMV-seronegative.

This clone has just a few counts. This chain connects TRBV5-6 to TRBJ2-1; 7 positions match TRBD2. The germline V gene has CDR1 SGHDT and CDR2 YYEEEE. The V gene end was trimmed by 2 bases and the J gene end by 10 bases; junction bases not matched to a gene: 9. The CDR3 runs 14 residues. CDR3 in amino acids: CASSFELALREQFF. The CDR3 nucleotides read TGTGCCAGCAGCTTTGAACTAGCGTTACGGGAGCAGTTCTTC.

The chain employs TRBV30 and TRBJ2-2; TRBD2 matches at 9 bases. Germline trimming cut 5 bases from V and 4 bases from J; bases unmatched to any gene: 8. Looked up from germline, CDR1 is GTSNPN and CDR2 is SVGIG (reference sequence). CDR3 size: 15 residues. The CDR3 loop is CAWGGLASPTGELFF. Written as DNA, the CDR3 is TGTGCCTGGGGGGGACTAGCAAGCCCCACCGGGGAGCTGTTTTTT.

The chain links TRBV9 to TRBJ1-3; the match to TRBD1 covers 9 bases. CDR3 length: 15 residues. CDR1 SGDLS and CDR2 YYNGEE come from the germline V gene. V dropped 3 bases and J dropped 1; count of bases not matched to a gene: 2. CDR3 in amino acids: CASSAGTGSGNTIYF. Written as DNA, the CDR3 is TGTGCCAGCAGCGCAGGGACAGGGTCTGGAAACACCATATATTTT. The full variable domain, its missing parts supplied by reference TRBV9 and TRBJ1-3, is DSGVTQTPKHLITATGQRVTLRCSPRSGDLSVYWYQQSLDQGLQFLIQYYNGEERAKGNILERFSAQQFPDLHSELNLSSLELGDSALYFCASSAGTGSGNTIYFGEGSWLTVV.

Turning to this clone: The same CDR3 also results from other DNA sequences found in this sample. This chain connects TRBV11-2 to TRBJ1-1; tentatively, D is TRBD1 (6 bases). The CDR3 spans 12 residues. Deletions cut 1 base from V and 8 bases from J, with 8 bases between. CDR1 and CDR2 from the germline V gene are SGHAT and FQNNGV. This CDR3 is CASSLADREAFF. Here the CDR3 DNA reads TGTGCCAGCAGCTTAGCTGACAGGGAAGCTTTCTTT.

The chain couples TRBV30 to TRBJ2-3, with TRBD2 matching over 11 bases. Per the germline V gene, CDR1 is GTSNPN and CDR2 is SVGIG (reference sequence). The CDR3 consists of 15 residues. J was trimmed by 4 bases and V by 5 bases; bases with no gene match: 8. For the CDR3, the DNA is TGTGCCTGGTGGACAGGACTAGCGGGCTCAGATACGCAGTATTTT. Its translation is CAWWTGLAGSDTQYF.

The rearrangement uses TRBV7-2 and TRBJ2-2, with 10 bases fitting TRBD2. This CDR3 is 16 amino acids long. CDR1 is SGHTA and CDR2 is FQGNSA in the germline V gene. J lost 1 base, V lost 4 bases, and 3 bases had no gene match. The CDR3: CASSWRTSGNTGELFF. CDR3 DNA sequence: TGTGCCAGCAGCTGGAGGACTAGCGGGAACACCGGGGAGCTGTTTTTT.

This clone has a handful of counts. The rearrangement uses TRBV27 and TRBJ2-5; D perhaps matches TRBD1 (6 bases). CDR3 length equals 15 residues. The germline CDR1 and CDR2 sequences are MNHEY and SMNVEV (reference sequence). The V end was cut by 5 bases, the J end by 7 bases, with 20 bases between. This CDR3 reads CASSPKQGSWGTQYF. CDR3 nucleotide sequence: TGTGCCAGCAGTCCGAAACAGGGCAGCTGGGGGACCCAGTACTTC.

The sample holds a few counts of this clone. The chain uses TRBV5-1 and TRBJ2-7; no clear D. V lost 4 bases, J lost 2 bases, and 13 bases lay in between. The CDR3 has 14 residues. Looked up from germline, CDR1 is SGHRS and CDR2 is YFSETQ. The CDR3 sequence is CASSPGDTAYEQYF. The CDR3 nucleotides are TGCGCCAGCAGCCCCGGTGACACTGCCTACGAGCAGTACTTC.